The 28 T cell receptor beta chains in this list originate from one sample, sequenced in a study of glioma-infiltrating T cells. Using RNA template, CDR3s of TCR alpha and beta were amplified with iRepertoire arm-PCR. Each CDR3 protein is one row after TCRdb ran MiXCR on the multiplex PCR reads. The sample shows 400,000 or so distinct CDR3 sequences, roughly two fifths of them seen only once. Sequenced sample: glioma tissue, nonneoplastic brain tissue, or PBMCs (not recorded which). The receptors shown here come from a human donor with low-grade glioma or glioblastoma, undergoing nonglioma brain surgery, or in good health (not recorded which).

This clonotype occurred many times. The rearrangement uses TRBV25-1 and TRBJ2-5, with D perhaps matching TRBD1 (5 bases). This CDR3 has 14 residues. V was clipped by 2 bases and J by 4 bases, with 11 bases between them. The germline gives CDR1 MGHDK, CDR2 SYGVNS. The DNA for the CDR3 is TGTGCCAGCAGTGAAATAGGGGCCGGAGAGACCCAGTACTTC. It encodes CASSEIGAGETQYF.

The chain is built from TRBV28 and TRBJ2-7; the D is unclear. The germline V and J ends were trimmed by 8 bases and 3 bases, with 14 bases remaining between them. In germline, CDR1 is MDHEN, CDR2 SYDVKM. The CDR3 is 13 amino acids. Here the CDR3 reads CASGPLLIYEQYF. CDR3 coding DNA: TGTGCCAGCGGGCCGTTGCTTATCTACGAGCAGTACTTC.

The CDR3 coding sequence is TGTGCCAGCACGAAACGACAGGGTTCCTACAATGAGCAGTTCTTC. Translation gives CASTKRQGSYNEQFF. This sequence joins TRBV28 and TRBJ2-1; 7 bases line up with TRBD1. Trimming removed 7 bases from V and 1 base from J; junction bases left unmatched: 7. The CDR3 totals 15 residues. The V gene's germline CDR1 is MDHEN and CDR2 SYDVKM.

This clonotype was counted at least ten times. The chain employs TRBV6-2 or TRBV6-3 and TRBJ2-3; D not resolved. This CDR3 comprises 11 residues. The germline V gene encodes CDR1 MNHEY and CDR2 SVGEGT. V was clipped by 2 bases and J by 8 bases, with 5 bases between them. CDR3 in amino acids: CASSYGPTQYF. The CDR3 DNA reads as TGTGCCAGCAGTTACGGACCTACGCAGTATTTT.

The chain recombines TRBV7-9 with TRBJ2-7, with 14 bases identical to TRBD2. V was clipped by 5 bases and J by 5 bases; unmatched bases: 8. CDR3 length: 16 amino acids. Germline V gene data show CDR1 as SEHNR and CDR2 as FQNEAQ (reference sequence). The chain's CDR3 is CASSPNRLAGGNEQYF. CDR3 sequence (DNA): TGTGCCAGCAGCCCCAACAGACTAGCGGGAGGGAACGAGCAGTACTTC.

Comments on this clonotype: This may come from a read error, since a much larger clone is one base off. The chain carries TRBV6-2 or TRBV6-3 and TRBJ1-2; D is uncertain. The CDR3 is 12 residues long. Trimming took off 7 bases at V and 4 bases at J, with 10 bases between the two ends. Germline loops: CDR1 MNHEY, CDR2 SVGEGT. The CDR3 spells CASIRQSYGYTF. The CDR3 nucleotides are TGTGCCAGCATCAGGCAATCCTATGGCTACACCTTC.

The table lists this clonotype with many counts. The CDR3 coding sequence is TGTGCCACCAGCCGTAGACTAGCGGGAGGCCACAATGAGCAGTTCTTC. This codes for CATSRRLAGGHNEQFF. The chain employs TRBV15 and TRBJ2-1; 13 nucleotides agree with TRBD2. The trim removed 5 bases at V and 5 bases at J, leaving 6 bases unmatched. CDR1 and CDR2 (germline): LNHNV, YYDKDF (reference sequence). The CDR3 has 16 residues.

There are a few counts of this clonotype. V usage is TRBV20-1 and J usage is TRBJ2-5; tentatively, D is TRBD1 or TRBD2 (5 bases each). Trimming took off 1 base at V and 5 bases at J, with 23 bases between the two ends. The CDR3 has 17 residues. From germline, CDR1 is DFQATT and CDR2 SNEGSKA (reference sequence). CDR3 nucleotide sequence: TGCAGTGCTAGAGGTCCCACAGCCGGGACCAGACGCGAGACCCAGTACTTC. Translating gives CSARGPTAGTRRETQYF.

The CDR3 protein is CASSLTGDSNQPQHF. CDR3 nucleotides: TGTGCCAGCAGTCTTACAGGGGATAGCAATCAGCCCCAGCATTTT. This sequence joins TRBV12-3 or TRBV12-4 and TRBJ1-5; 7 bases fit TRBD1. V shed 5 bases, J shed 0 bases, and the junction held 4 bases outside the gene matches. The length of the CDR3 is 15 residues.

This clonotype was detected many times. The chain couples TRBV27 to TRBJ2-1; possibly TRBD2 for D (6 bases). The germline CDR1 and CDR2 sequences are MNHEY and SMNVEV (reference sequence). Trimming removed 2 bases from V and 2 bases from J, with 16 bases in between. This CDR3 contains 17 residues. The CDR3 DNA reads as TGTGCCAGCAGTTTAACCATGCGGGGAGGCACCTACAATGAGCAGTTCTTC. Its protein is CASSLTMRGGTYNEQFF.

The chain combines TRBV29-1 with TRBJ2-5, with 7 bases that match TRBD2. Germline V gene lookup returns CDR1 SQVTM and CDR2 ANQGSEA. The V gene end was trimmed by 2 bases and the J gene end by 2 bases; junction bases not matched to a gene: 5. The CDR3 runs 14 residues. CDR3 loop: CSVESGSGQETQYF. The CDR3 region has the DNA TGCAGCGTTGAATCCGGTAGCGGGCAAGAGACCCAGTACTTC.

This clonotype was recorded many times. The chain combines TRBV4-1 with TRBJ2-7, with 9 bases that match TRBD1. V shed 4 bases, J shed 5 bases, and the junction held 9 bases outside the gene matches. Looked up from germline, CDR1 is MGHRA and CDR2 is YSYEKL. This CDR3 contains 15 residues. CDR3 protein: CASSPWTGERNEQYF. The DNA for the CDR3 is TGCGCCAGCAGCCCATGGACAGGGGAGCGAAACGAGCAGTACTTC.

Turning to this clonotype: A clone one base away is much larger, so this may be a read error. V is TRBV6-9 and J is TRBJ2-3, with 9 positions matching TRBD2. CDR1 and CDR2 from the germline V gene are MNHGY and SVAAGI. This CDR3 contains 13 residues. The CDR3 is CVSSYSSGLAWYF. In DNA form, the CDR3 reads TGTGTCAGCAGTTACTCCTCGGGACTAGCATGGTATTTT.

The chain couples TRBV28 to TRBJ1-2, with no clear D. Trimming took off 4 bases at V and 2 bases at J, with 14 bases between the two ends. Per germline, CDR1 MDHEN and CDR2 SYDVKM. The length of the CDR3 is 15 residues. CDR3 sequence: CASSSLDYKNYGYTF. CDR3 in DNA: TGTGCCAGCAGTTCTCTGGATTACAAAAACTATGGCTACACCTTC.

A word on this clonotype: This may stem from a read error, because a much larger clone lies one nucleotide away. J is TRBJ1-1 and V is TRBV10-3; D is perhaps TRBD1 (6 bases). Trimming took off 11 bases at V and 0 bases at J, with 19 bases between the two ends. This CDR3 comprises 15 residues. Germline CDR1 and CDR2: ENHRY and SYGVKD. This CDR3 reads CARSSYRAMNTEAFF. The CDR3 DNA reads TGTGCCCGCAGTTCCTACAGGGCTATGAACACTGAAGCTTTCTTT.

The chain recombines TRBV18 with TRBJ2-3, with D unresolved. Germline values: CDR1 KGHSH, CDR2 LQKENI. The ends were cut back, 6 bases at V and 6 bases at J, with 22 bases in the middle. There are 16 residues in the CDR3. The CDR3 here is CASSPDRRSVTDTQYF. As DNA, the CDR3 is TGTGCCAGCTCCCCGGATAGACGGTCTGTCACGGATACGCAGTATTTT.

This chain joins TRBV7-6 and TRBJ2-7; D possibly corresponds to TRBD2 (5 bases). Deletions cut 1 base from V and 7 bases from J, with 14 bases between. Germline CDR1 reads SGHVS; CDR2 reads FNYEAQ. This CDR3 is built from 14 residues. The CDR3 nucleotides are TGTGCCAGCAGCTTAGTTACAGCCTCGGGGGAGCAGTACTTC. This translates into CASSLVTASGEQYF.

This clonotype was observed at least ten times. This chain uses TRBV20-1 with TRBJ2-3, with D tentatively TRBD1 or TRBD2 (5 bases each). In germline, CDR1 is DFQATT, CDR2 SNEGSKA (reference sequence). CDR3 length: 15 amino acids. V shed 6 bases and J shed 8 bases, with 24 bases lying between them. The CDR3 reads CSATPLGEPPGTQYF. The CDR3 bases are TGCAGTGCAACACCCTTAGGGGAGCCGCCGGGTACGCAGTATTTT.

V is TRBV20-1 and J is TRBJ2-4, with TRBD2 matching over 7 bases. Losses at the gene ends were 3 bases for V and 8 bases for J; bases not matched to a gene: 13. The V gene's germline CDR1 is DFQATT and CDR2 SNEGSKA (reference sequence). The CDR3 totals 15 residues. The CDR3: CSASAPGLEKYIQYF. In DNA, the CDR3 is TGCAGTGCTAGCGCGCCAGGACTAGAGAAATACATTCAGTACTTC.

The chain joins TRBV20-1 to TRBJ2-3, with D perhaps TRBD1 or TRBD2 (6 bases each). Germline assignment: CDR1 DFQATT and CDR2 SNEGSKA (reference sequence). Between the trimmed V and J ends, which lost 4 bases and 2 bases, there was a span of 16 bases. The CDR3 is 15 residues long. CDR3 protein: CSATARGLDTDTQYF. Written as DNA, the CDR3 is TGCAGTGCTACGGCCAGGGGACTTGACACAGATACGCAGTATTTT.

This clonotype was seen a handful of times. CDR3 in amino acids: CASSFSGTGIYEQYF. CDR3 DNA: TGTGCCAGCAGTTTCTCCGGGACAGGGATCTACGAGCAGTACTTC. This chain uses TRBV27 with TRBJ2-7, with 9 bases identical to TRBD1. Germline lookup yields CDR1 MNHEY and CDR2 SMNVEV (reference sequence). This CDR3 is 15 amino acids long. Trimming cost V 3 bases and J 3 bases; bases outside gene matches: 6.

In this sample, this clonotype turned up many times. The chain is built from TRBV27 and TRBJ2-7; D uncertain. The V gene's germline CDR1 is MNHEY and CDR2 SMNVEV (reference sequence). Trimming pared 3 bases from V and 0 bases from J, leaving 9 bases between. The CDR3 loop spans 14 amino acids. The CDR3 sequence is CASSFRRSSYEQYF. CDR3 coding DNA: TGTGCCAGCAGTTTTCGACGGAGCTCCTACGAGCAGTACTTC.

This chain connects TRBV10-3 to TRBJ2-3; TRBD1 agrees at 10 bases. Trimming at V came to 7 bases and at J to 1 base, leaving 5 bases not matched to a gene. CDR3 length equals 15 residues. Per germline, CDR1 ENHRY and CDR2 SYGVKD. CDR3 DNA: TGTGCCATCACCGGACAGGGGGAGGGCACAGATACGCAGTATTTT. Its protein is CAITGQGEGTDTQYF.

This clonotype showed up many times. The genes are TRBV27 and TRBJ2-7, with D possibly being TRBD2 (6 bases). Trimming stripped 5 bases from V and 4 bases from J, with 18 bases between. The germline gives CDR1 MNHEY, CDR2 SMNVEV (reference sequence). This CDR3 has 15 amino acids. Here the CDR3 reads CASSPRYLGGYEQYF. CDR3 DNA sequence: TGTGCCAGCAGTCCCAGGTATCTGGGGGGTTACGAGCAGTACTTC.

The CDR3 DNA is TGCAGTGCTAGGGGAGGACTAGCGGAAAGCACAGATACGCAGTATTTT. Amino acids: CSARGGLAESTDTQYF. J is TRBJ2-3 and V is TRBV20-1; 10 nucleotides align to TRBD2. Looked up from germline, CDR1 is DFQATT and CDR2 is SNEGSKA (reference sequence). The CDR3 is made up of 16 amino acids. With V trimmed by 3 bases and J by 0 bases, 6 bases remained unmatched.

This clonotype has only a few counts. CDR3 in amino acids: CASSLGVGNEQFF. CDR3 bases: TGTGCCAGCAGCTTAGGAGTTGGCAATGAGCAGTTCTTC. The J gene is TRBJ2-1, the V gene TRBV11-3; D not resolved. This CDR3 region has 13 residues. Trimming took off 1 base at V and 6 bases at J, with 7 bases between the two ends. Germline CDR1 SGHNT, CDR2 YENEEA.

Worth noting for this clonotype: This clone may be a read error of a much larger clone one base away. CDR3 sequence reads: CASSHDSQNEQFF. The CDR3 DNA reads as TGTGCCAGCAGTCACGACTCGCAGAATGAGCAGTTCTTC. The chain recombines TRBV27 with TRBJ2-1; the D is unclear. The V gene lost 5 bases and the J gene lost 7 bases, with 12 bases spanning the gap. Germline loops: CDR1 MNHEY, CDR2 SMNVEV (reference sequence). CDR3 size: 13 residues.

This clonotype has only a few counts. One end of the junction varies from germline; a read error may be responsible. In DNA, the CDR3 is TGTGCCACCAGCTTAGTTACAGCGGGAGAGAGCAATGAGCAGTTCTTC. Its protein is CATSLVTAGESNEQFF. The chain couples TRBV7-8 to TRBJ2-1; 8 nucleotides line up with TRBD2. The V gene's germline CDR1 is SGHVS and CDR2 FQNEAQ. The CDR3 covers 16 residues.